This is a list of T cell receptor beta chains from one sample in a study of CD8 T cells in ankylosing spondylitis. TCRdb ran MiXCR on the 5' RACE reads and lists one entry per CDR3 protein. This sample has roughly 220,000 distinct CDR3 sequences, with 15% to 20% found just once. Sequencing used blood, either unsorted or a sorted T cell fraction (not recorded which). These receptor sequences come from a male donor with ankylosing spondylitis. The CDR3 runs from the conserved cysteine through the conserved F or W. Fields, in order: V gene, CDR3 protein.

TRBV20-1,CSARDIRQTNEKLFF
TRBV27,CASSLGRGYNEQFF
TRBV15,CATAEPGQPNEKLFF
TRBV11-2,CASSPLNRRGSSYEQYF
TRBV12-3/TRBV12-4,CASSPRTGDGYTF
TRBV4-3,CASSQDRDYWETQYF
TRBV12-3/TRBV12-4,CASSLMLGGETQYF
TRBV20-1,CSARVLGQGDEQFF
TRBV5-1,CASSPDAQLGAYEQYF
TRBV4-2,CASSLQGQGAYEQYF
TRBV12-3/TRBV12-4,CASSSTSVRPYEQYF
TRBV7-6,CASSLAGDLYEQYF
TRBV29-1,CSVEDSLARGGDEQFF
TRBV20-1,CSARDPEVNTEAFF
TRBV4-1,CASSQDLGLNTDTQYF
TRBV7-8,CASSPDNSPLHF
TRBV25-1,CASSEIGVTYEQYF
TRBV29-1,CSVEGTGASTDTQYF
TRBV24-1,CATSDGPGTQYF
TRBV19,CASSIDLYRTDTQYF
TRBV6-5,CASRLGTVYNEQFF
TRBV9,CASSVEASGGLYEQYF
TRBV6-2/TRBV6-3,CASSHGGALYEQYF
TRBV7-8,CASSFGLAGPSTDTQYF
TRBV29-1,CSVDHGTSTDTQYF
TRBV25-1,CASRTGTGDTGELFF
TRBV7-9,CASSITTGTGTDTQYF
TRBV6-2/TRBV6-3,CASSPKGRGSYEQYF
TRBV6-1,CASTLGEGAGNEQFF
TRBV20-1,CSAMTSGNTDTQYF
TRBV3-1,CASSQRENNEQFF
TRBV27,CASLPSQGEKDNSPLHF
TRBV3-1,CASSPGLAGVFTEQFF
TRBV12-3/TRBV12-4,CASSFVAGGRNEQFF
TRBV27,CASSRDREQDEAFF
TRBV9,CASSVDGGAGNEQFF
TRBV7-9,CASTQDGLYEQYF
TRBV9,CASSVPAAKVGAEDTQYF
TRBV27,CASGPPTRREQYF
TRBV6-5,CASSLLGVPDEQFF
TRBV30,CAWSKLAGELFF
TRBV20-1,CSAIMGLAGPEQFF
TRBV30,CAWSVKGSSYEQYF
TRBV7-2,CASSLLGARENTEAFF
TRBV7-9,CASSPPVAGSTGELFF
TRBV12-3/TRBV12-4,CASSSSYPYEQYF
TRBV30,CAWLPLAGGQETQYF
TRBV9,CASSVDLGGNSPLHF
TRBV12-3/TRBV12-4,CASSPGTPANYGYTF
TRBV15,CATSRVKGYPYEQYF
TRBV27,CASSFGASGSYEQYF
TRBV2,CASIIGASPNTGELFF
TRBV3-1,CASSPRGEGISPLHF
TRBV12-3/TRBV12-4,CASSFWGAYEQYF